This T cell receptor beta chain was retrieved from a study of shared clonotypes between healthy human individuals. The method was immunoSEQ multiplex PCR; TCRdb's version includes in-frame clones alone and lacks a portion of them. Among a few hundred thousand clones listed, about 97% were seen once. The ends were cut back, 7 bases at V and 7 bases at J, with 16 bases in the middle. This CDR3 spans 13 amino acids. CDR1 MDHEN and CDR2 SYDVKM come from the germline V gene. Every one of the donors was a Caucasian adult that lived in Nashville, Tennessee. Both subsets, CD45RA+ naive and CD45RA-negative memory, were split from the CD4+ cells.

The chain recombines TRBV28 with TRBJ2-5, with D tentatively TRBD1 or TRBD2 (6 bases each). The clonotype originates from a woman aged 25 to 45 in good health. The material sequenced was naive CD4+ T cells sorted from blood. Subset reported: CD45RA+ positively selected. The CDR3 here is CASTPGAPRTQYF. As DNA, the CDR3 is TGTGCCAGCACGCCGGGGGCCCCGCGGACCCAGTACTTC.